This TCR beta chain comes out of a study of human T cells and chemical hapten exposure. Study-level background: Slight differences in pooled library volume were the main source of varying TCR yields across samples.

The time point is: pre-sensitization, week 0. Regarding treatment: therapeutic diphenylcyclopropenone sensitization with weekly scalp DPC. From whole blood left unfractionated, total RNA was extracted. General study results and limits: PT1 expanded TCR counts and patch test score correlated positively. All donors were alopecia patients, so their immunity may differ from that of healthy people.

TCRdb called the RACE reads again in MiXCR, with one record for every CDR3 protein. The sample has some 330,000 distinct CDR3 sequences, around 5.5% seen once. Remarks on this clonotype: Antigen unknown.

The germline gives CDR1 LGHNA, CDR2 YSLEER. Deletions cut 0 bases from V and 7 bases from J, with 13 bases between. The CDR3 loop spans 15 amino acids. The V call is TRBV4-3, the J call TRBJ1-5; a weak D match, TRBD1 (5 bases). The sample was whole blood, taken in connection with sensitization to the hapten diphenylcyclopropenone (DPC). The receptor comes from a woman aged 18-30 years with alopecia areata. Some clones in this sample may be carry-over from other donors' samples. The CDR3 region is CASSQDPSGKQPQHF. Here the CDR3 DNA reads TGCGCCAGCAGCCAAGATCCCTCAGGGAAGCAGCCCCAGCATTTT.